This TCR beta chain was found in a study of cytomegalovirus exposure and HLA in healthy donors (dated by TCRdb to the late 2010s). With respect to the entire study: An earlier analysis of some 620 of the donors reported 276 Gb of sequence data and roughly 120 million unique TCR beta sequences obtained from 150 million to 200 million T cells. About 300 gigabases of sequencing data and 70 million to 100 million unique TCR sequences were included in an early release covering around 650 HLA-typed donors. Among the roughly 430 genotyped donors, roughly 80% belonged to the genetic ancestry cluster associated with self-reported Caucasian donors. The study was designed to test whether signatures of past pathogen exposure could be identified by cataloging public T cell receptors. The T cell repertoires of 550 to 850 subjects were profiled by immunosequencing and related to cytomegalovirus serostatus. A separate validation cohort of over a hundred different subjects was used in addition to the roughly 670-subject first cohort. To predict cytomegalovirus infection status, the study brought together high-throughput TCR immunosequencing, statistical association of individual TCRs with disease status, and machine learning. A later analysis re-examined previously published TCR beta repertoires from more than 650 donors and added high-resolution HLA genotyping to investigate patterns of TCR occurrence. The later analysis used no new phenotypic data to find candidate immune exposures, relying instead on TCR beta sequences and their occurrence across donors. In an earlier analysis of 500 to 650 of the donors, high-throughput TCR beta sequencing was used to judge whether each TCR beta V gene segment behaved as functional or pseudogenic. Donor age, sex, ethnicity and CMV serostatus were compiled together with the repertoire data. Genome-wide SNP genotypes for about 60% of the 666 donors were used in a later genetic analysis, which treated that subset as a discovery cohort. Every repertoire in the discovery cohort had been generated on one and the same sequencing platform. Both class I and class II loci were covered by HLA typing, at four-digit resolution. The number of donors typed differed by locus, with 629-630 for A, B, C, DRB1 and DQB1, 522 for DQA1, under 610 for DPA1, and 400 to 490 for DPB1. Four to six DR-DQ haplotypes were handled as single units for association and clustering, since linkage in the cohort was strong. Across about 380 genotyped donors of the cohort, an average of 235,054 unique TCR beta nucleotide sequences per donor were sequenced, and 15% to 20% of those sequences were non-productive. The paper's findings and limits, for the study overall: Linkage disequilibrium might explain the correlated functional status among segregating V segments, but an unknown experimental factor could not be excluded. Across donors, most TCR sequences were observed very rarely, whereas some public TCRs were present in many individuals. Three of the identified cytomegalovirus-associated TCR beta chains were confirmed in vitro to be specific for cytomegalovirus antigens. Strong co-occurrence of HLA alleles, especially DR and DQ, made assigning TCR associations to individual alleles difficult. Presence/absence analyses assumed roughly uniform sequencing depth across donors, an assumption that may not hold. A further reported finding was that TCR beta sequences accurately predicted the HLA-A and HLA-B alleles for most subjects in the first cohort. An association between a missense DCLRE1C variant and V-gene and J-gene trimming of TCR beta chains was found in a later genetic analysis and replicated in an independent cohort. A later analysis found that HLA-associated TCR beta chains were more clonally expanded and had lower generation probabilities than equally common non-associated chains. HLA typing was unavailable for some donors at each locus, so association tests used only the typed subset. Broadly in line with IMGT annotations, most TCR beta V segments showed up in productive rearrangements about 87% or about 30% of the time in an earlier analysis of about 500 of the donors. For the cohort, immune exposure information was limited to CMV serostatus. The cohort was sequenced for TCR beta chains only, and without alpha or paired-chain data the features that could be detected were limited. Compared with the roughly 700-donor mean, donors in an Asian-associated ancestry cluster had fewer N-insertions in productive TCRs, according to a later genetic analysis. The authors suggested that the approach could potentially be generalized to other disease states and immunological phenotypes. A total of 164 TCR beta chains were listed by the study as associated with cytomegalovirus. The classifier was reported to diagnose cytomegalovirus status with high specificity and sensitivity in both the original and validation cohorts. Specific HLA alleles were associated with 15,000 to 20,000 TCR beta sequences at a false discovery rate of 0.05 in a later analysis. In a later analysis, several top co-occurrence clusters were reported to appear linked to parvovirus B19, influenza, CMV and Epstein-Barr virus. The 87-base-pair reads could not distinguish some IMGT-functional V segments, including TRBV6-2 and TRBV6-3, so those segments were excluded. A group of highly shared sequence variants was considered likely to be a technical artifact of the sequencing pipeline. A later analysis found that most CMV-associated TCR beta chains appeared HLA-restricted, with HLA associations seemingly driven largely by CMV exposure. Over 15 rarely observed V segments, including chromosome 9 orphons, were excluded from the earlier analysis of about 600 of the donors because counts were too low. According to a later analysis, TCR association rates differed among HLA loci, with DRB1 alleles showing the most associated TCRs and HLA-C alleles showing the fewest.

To note about this clone: It lacks a known antigen. Base quality data are lacking; no much larger clone is found one base away.

The cohort consisted of 666 healthy bone marrow donors. At the time of sampling, every cohort member was nominally healthy, though immune exposures that went unrecorded were likely present. The donor was CMV seronegative and was included in the group of about 350 seronegative cohort members. Every donor gave a peripheral blood sample, and the peripheral blood mononuclear cells from that sample were used for TCR beta sequencing. The Qiagen DNeasy Blood Extraction Kit was used to extract genomic DNA from the blood cell samples. Receptors were amplified or captured by the immunoSEQ multiplex PCR assay. The multiplex PCR relied on a mix of 60 forward primers for TCR Vbeta segments and 13 reverse primers for TCR Jbeta segments. The CDR3 region of rearranged TCR beta genes was amplified from genomic DNA with a multiplex PCR assay. The amplified TCR beta libraries were sequenced on the Illumina HiSeq System as 87-base-pair reads. Per the authors' processing: In a later analysis, about 80 million unique TCR beta chains were counted across the approximately 620 repertoires, and roughly 11 million of these chains were shared by at least two donors. To remove PCR and sequencing errors, raw reads were error-corrected and collapsed into unique sequences using a nearest-neighbor algorithm that merged closely related sequences. Alignment of CDR3 sequences to IMGT reference sequences was used to assign V, D and J gene segments. For a sequence to be retained, a match of at least six nucleotides to both a V gene segment and a J gene segment was required. A rearrangement was called productive if the CDR3 had no stop codons and remained in frame with V and J, and every other rearrangement was called non-productive. Following IMGT convention, CDR3 was defined as the stretch from the second conserved V-encoded cysteine to the conserved J-encoded phenylalanine. The earlier analysis of 550 to 650 of the donors excluded any sequence lacking an unambiguous match to a single V gene segment. An earlier analysis of approximately 590 of the donors classified V segments as functional when productive rearrangements were above 56.7% and as segregating when the standard deviation between donors was above 5%. A statistical classification framework was built for diagnosing cytomegalovirus status from the catalog of TCR beta chain sequences. In a later analysis, V and J genes were assigned by comparing TCR nucleotide sequences against IMGT/GENE-DB human TR gene sequences. Using the TCRdist pipeline, a later analysis assigned CDR3 sequences along with most-parsimonious VDJ recombination scenarios. A later analysis defined each TCR beta chain by its CDR3 amino acid sequence plus V-gene family, and excluded reads lacking a unique V-gene family. In a later analysis, several hundred highly shared, low-generation-probability nucleotide sequences were removed to address suspected cross-contamination and a sequencing artifact. A later analysis calculated a clonal expansion index for each public chain from normalized within-repertoire ranks of inferred template counts. In a later analysis, generation probabilities were computed with a VDJ recombination model fitted to out-of-frame rearrangements, and the resulting probabilities were checked against IGoR. A later analysis scored TCR-TCR, TCR-HLA and TCR-CMV co-occurrence with hypergeometric tests, applying a repertoire-size bias correction to TCR pairs. False discovery rates were estimated in a later analysis by permuting HLA or CMV assignments 20 times. A later analysis grouped co-occurring TCRs with DBSCAN, adding TCRdist sequence similarity when clustering within HLA-allele-positive subsets. Repertoires with fewer than 30,000 or more than 120,000 public chains, plus five repertoires with anomalous nucleotide sharing, were excluded from co-occurrence clustering. TCRdb holds this immuneACCESS table with in-frame rearrangements only. Some clones are missing; in checked studies, unresolved V genes explain under half, and the rest has no known cause. V and J calls and clone size are copied from that table; D and trimming were computed from the DNA. This sample comprises fewer than 25,000 clones, around 73% of them detected only once. 6% to 9.5% of the sample belongs to the ten largest clones.

The CDR1 and CDR2 encoded by the germline V gene are ENHRY and SYGVKD. V and J lose 2 bases and 2 bases, and a span of 6 bases separates them. From the cysteine through the phenylalanine, the CDR3 covers 13 amino acids. The entry retains the CDR3 DNA only, 39 bases that are in frame from base 1. The chain links TRBV10-3 with TRBJ1-1, with an unclear D gene assignment. Sequenced sample: PBMCs. The receptor's source is a man in his 60s in good health and CMV-seronegative. Read as DNA, the sequence is TGTGCCATCAGTGAGAGGACTAACACTGAAGCTTTCTTT. Translation gives CAISERTNTEAFF.